The T cell receptor (beta chain) under discussion was sequenced for a study of radiation and T cells in renal cell carcinoma. Study-level information: Nephrectomy followed 15 Gy stereotactic body radiation by 4 weeks.

Trimming removed 6 bases at V and 5 bases at J, with 11 bases between. The CDR3 spans 12 residues. Germline lookup yields CDR1 SQVTM and CDR2 ANQGSEA. Indicated time point: baseline pretreatment blood. Specified treatment: 15 Gy SBRT to primary tumor, nephrectomy 4 weeks later. Blood was sampled at baseline, 2 weeks and 4 weeks after SBRT. Clear cell pathology was present in this patient's renal cell carcinoma. TCRdb's copy holds only in-frame clones and misses some; the assay was immunoSEQ multiplex PCR. The table shows 150,000 or so clones, with over 80% occurring only once. The sequence derives from a woman in her forties or fifties with renal cell carcinoma. Source: blood, taken from a patient whose treatment included radiotherapy and nephrectomy. This chain links TRBV29-1 with TRBJ2-1; D is ambiguous. The CDR3 sequence: CSVADGDNEQFF. CDR3 sequence (DNA): TGCAGCGTGGCCGATGGGGACAATGAGCAGTTCTTC.